The TCR beta chain described here comes from a study of T cell responses to AZD1222 COVID-19 vaccine. The study, taken as a whole, reports: Clonal diversity was possibly underestimated, and the donors were mostly white British, with more females.

This CDR3 has 14 residues. Trimming stripped 1 base from V and 4 bases from J, with 10 bases between. Germline lookup yields CDR1 MNHNS and CDR2 SASEGT. About this clone: The antigen is unknown.

The repertoire was sequenced with immunoSEQ multiplex PCR; TCRdb's copy has only in-frame clones and lacks some. The table shows about 69,000 clones, with approximately 82% occurring only once. The clonotype originates from an adult who received the AZD1222 COVID-19 vaccine. Material: peripheral blood, obtained 28 days after the second AZD1222 dose. V and J are TRBV6-1 and TRBJ1-2; D gene uncertain. The chain's CDR3 is CASSEDPRIYGYTF. The CDR3 bases are TGTGCCAGCAGTGAAGACCCACGGATCTATGGCTACACCTTC.